This paragraph covers one T cell receptor beta chain sequence. Its antigen is still unknown. TCRdb's table, derived via immunoSEQ multiplex PCR, lists solely in-frame clones and lacks some. Among more than 50,000 clones listed, around nine tenths were seen once. Per the germline V gene, CDR1 is SNHLY and CDR2 is FYNNEI. The germline V and J ends were trimmed by 3 bases and 7 bases, with 15 bases remaining between them. The CDR3 extends over 14 amino acids. The sample comes from a study of T cell responses to AZD1222 COVID-19 vaccine. Regarding the study as a whole: After the peak T cell response, and only then, were repertoires sampled. Increased Spike-specific TCR breadth and depth were observed after two AZD1222 doses. The sample set comprised mostly white British donors with more females, and clonal diversity was possibly underestimated.

This clonotype originated in an adult in good health. The sample in question was peripheral blood, obtained on day 0 of AZD1222 vaccination. V gene TRBV2 combines with J gene TRBJ1-2; D might be TRBD1 (6 bases). In DNA, the CDR3 is TGTGCCAGCAGTGAGGCAGGGGCCCCTTCTGGCTACACCTTC. Its translation: CASSEAGAPSGYTF.